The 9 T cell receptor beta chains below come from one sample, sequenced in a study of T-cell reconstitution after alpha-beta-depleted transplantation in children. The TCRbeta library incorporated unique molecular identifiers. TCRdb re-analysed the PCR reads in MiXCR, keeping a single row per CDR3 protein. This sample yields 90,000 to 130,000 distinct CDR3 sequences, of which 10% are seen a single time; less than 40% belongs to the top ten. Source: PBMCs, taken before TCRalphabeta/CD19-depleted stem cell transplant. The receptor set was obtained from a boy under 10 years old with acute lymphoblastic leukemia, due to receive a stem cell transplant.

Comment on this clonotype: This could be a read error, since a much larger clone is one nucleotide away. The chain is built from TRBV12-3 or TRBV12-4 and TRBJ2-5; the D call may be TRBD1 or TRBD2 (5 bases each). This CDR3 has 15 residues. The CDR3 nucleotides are TGTGCCAGCAGTTTCGAGGGGCTGTACCAAGAGGCCCAGTACTTC. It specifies CASSFEGLYQEAQYF.

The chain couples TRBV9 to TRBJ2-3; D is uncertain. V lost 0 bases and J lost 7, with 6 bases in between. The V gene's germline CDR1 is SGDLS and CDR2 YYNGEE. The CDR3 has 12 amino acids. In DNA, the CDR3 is TGTGCCAGCAGCGTAGCCTTGTATACGCAGTATTTT. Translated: CASSVALYTQYF.

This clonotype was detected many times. CDR3 DNA: TGTGCCAGCAGCTTCGGCAGTCAGCGGGAGTGGTTTGCAGATACGCAGTATTTT. Protein: CASSFGSQREWFADTQYF. The rearrangement links TRBV11-2 to TRBJ2-3; TRBD2 matches at 8 bases. With V trimmed by 3 bases and J by 4 bases, 15 bases remained unmatched. CDR3 length: 18 residues. From germline, CDR1 is SGHAT and CDR2 FQNNGV.

Here the CDR3 reads CASSSPAADGELFF. CDR3 nucleotides: TGCGCCAGCAGCTCTCCAGCGGCGGACGGGGAGCTGTTTTTT. V and J are TRBV5-1 and TRBJ2-2; D is perhaps TRBD2 (5 bases). The CDR3 is 14 residues long. Trimming removed 3 bases at V and 7 bases at J, with 13 bases between. CDR1 and CDR2 from the germline V gene are SGHRS and YFSETQ. Complete variable domain (other parts from reference TRBV5-1 and TRBJ2-2): KAGVTQTPRYLIKTRGQQVTLSCSPISGHRSVSWYQQTPGQGLQFLFEYFSETQRNKGNFPGRFSGRQFSNSRSEMNVSTLELGDSALYLCASSSPAADGELFFGEGSRLTVL.

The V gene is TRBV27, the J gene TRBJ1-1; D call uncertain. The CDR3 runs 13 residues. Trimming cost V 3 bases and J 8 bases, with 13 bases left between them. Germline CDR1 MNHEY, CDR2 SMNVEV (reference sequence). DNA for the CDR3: TGTGCCAGCAGTTTCTGGCCAGTACGAGAAGCTTTCTTT. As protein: CASSFWPVREAFF.

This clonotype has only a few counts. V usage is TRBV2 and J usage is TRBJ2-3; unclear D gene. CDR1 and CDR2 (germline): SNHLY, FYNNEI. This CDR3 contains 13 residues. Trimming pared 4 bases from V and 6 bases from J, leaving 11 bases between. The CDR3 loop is CASSGNRQDTQYF. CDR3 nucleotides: TGTGCCAGCAGTGGGAACCGCCAGGATACGCAGTATTTT.

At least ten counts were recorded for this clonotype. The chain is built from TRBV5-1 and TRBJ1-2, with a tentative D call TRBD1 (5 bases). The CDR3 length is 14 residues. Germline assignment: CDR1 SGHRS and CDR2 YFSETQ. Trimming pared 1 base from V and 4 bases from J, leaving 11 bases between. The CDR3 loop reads CASSLPGPLYGYTF. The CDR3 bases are TGCGCCAGCAGCTTGCCGGGACCGCTCTATGGCTACACCTTC. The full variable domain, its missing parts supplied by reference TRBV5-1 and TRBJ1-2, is KAGVTQTPRYLIKTRGQQVTLSCSPISGHRSVSWYQQTPGQGLQFLFEYFSETQRNKGNFPGRFSGRQFSNSRSEMNVSTLELGDSALYLCASSLPGPLYGYTFGSGTRLTVV.

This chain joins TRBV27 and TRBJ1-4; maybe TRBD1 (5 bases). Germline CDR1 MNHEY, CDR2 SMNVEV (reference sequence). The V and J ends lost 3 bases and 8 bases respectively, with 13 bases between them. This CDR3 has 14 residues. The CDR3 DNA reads TGTGCCAGCAGTTTGGCAGGGTCCGGGGAAAAACTGTTTTTT. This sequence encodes CASSLAGSGEKLFF. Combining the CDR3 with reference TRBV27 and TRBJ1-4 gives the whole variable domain EAQVTQNPRYLITVTGKKLTVTCSQNMNHEYMSWYRQDPGLGLRQIYYSMNVEVTDKGDVPEGYKVSRKEKRNFPLILESPSPNQTSLYFCASSLAGSGEKLFFGSGTQLSVL.

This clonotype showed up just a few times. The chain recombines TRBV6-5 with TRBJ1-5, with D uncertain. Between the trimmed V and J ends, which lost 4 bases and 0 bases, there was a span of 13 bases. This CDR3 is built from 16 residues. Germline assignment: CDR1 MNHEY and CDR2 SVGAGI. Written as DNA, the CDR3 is TGTGCCAGCAGTTCGACCGACGGCTATAGCAATCAGCCCCAGCATTTT. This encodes CASSSTDGYSNQPQHF.